One and the same sample provided the 3 T cell receptor beta chains below, sequenced in a study of cytomegalovirus exposure and HLA in healthy donors. PCR used 60 Vbeta primers and 13 Jbeta primers. Using immunoSEQ multiplex PCR, the repertoire was profiled, and TCRdb retains in-frame clones only, with some absent. The sample lists approximately 200,000 clones, 70% to 90% occurring once. Sequencing input: PBMCs. Receptor source: a woman aged 45-59 years in good health and CMV-seronegative.

The chain couples TRBV7-2 to TRBJ2-1; perhaps TRBD2 as D (6 bases). With 5 bases removed from V and 0 bases from J, the gap between germline ends came to 14 bases. Germline loops: CDR1 SGHTA, CDR2 FQGNSA. The CDR3 extends over 16 amino acids. CDR3 in amino acids: CASSRSGISSYNEQFF. CDR3 in DNA: TGTGCCAGCAGCCGTAGCGGTATAAGCTCCTACAATGAGCAGTTCTTC.

The table lists this clone with a count of one. This chain links TRBV18 with TRBJ1-4; TRBD1 aligns across 9 bases. This CDR3 has 17 amino acids. V lost 1 base, J lost 0 bases, and 3 bases stayed unmatched. Germline V lookup: CDR1 KGHSH, CDR2 LQKENI. CDR3 bases: TGTGCCAGCTCACCACAGGGGACAGGGACAACTAATGAAAAACTGTTTTTT. It specifies CASSPQGTGTTNEKLFF.

The chain links TRBV7-9 to TRBJ2-1; 8 bases fit TRBD2. The CDR3 loop spans 15 amino acids. The V gene's germline CDR1 is SEHNR and CDR2 FQNEAQ (reference sequence). V lost 2 bases to trimming and J lost 5 bases; unmatched junction nucleotides: 5. CDR3 protein: CASSLRTGGDNEQFF. The CDR3 DNA sequence: TGTGCCAGCAGCTTAAGGACGGGAGGGGACAATGAGCAGTTCTTC.